This T cell receptor beta chain was recorded in a study of somatic mutations in cytotoxic T cells in rheumatoid arthritis. Remarks on this clone: Its antigen remains unknown.

Positive magnetic bead selection isolated CD4+ and CD8+ cells, and flow cytometry checked purity. Sequenced by immunoSEQ multiplex PCR; TCRdb stores in-frame clones only, minus some. The sample carries 20,000 to 25,000 clones, roughly 80% recorded once. General observations from the study: An increase in CD8+ clonality with age was seen in rheumatoid arthritis patients but not in healthy controls.

Per germline, CDR1 WNHNN and CDR2 SYGVQD (reference sequence). With 8 bases removed from V and 8 bases from J, the gap between germline ends came to 11 bases. The CDR3 runs 11 residues. The TCR comes from an adult with rheumatoid arthritis. The V and J genes are TRBV10-1 and TRBJ2-3; D is unresolved. The source material was CD8+ T cells sorted from blood. The CDR3 DNA sequence: TGCGCCAGCTCGGATAGTGGTACGCAGTATTTT. Translation: CASSDSGTQYF.